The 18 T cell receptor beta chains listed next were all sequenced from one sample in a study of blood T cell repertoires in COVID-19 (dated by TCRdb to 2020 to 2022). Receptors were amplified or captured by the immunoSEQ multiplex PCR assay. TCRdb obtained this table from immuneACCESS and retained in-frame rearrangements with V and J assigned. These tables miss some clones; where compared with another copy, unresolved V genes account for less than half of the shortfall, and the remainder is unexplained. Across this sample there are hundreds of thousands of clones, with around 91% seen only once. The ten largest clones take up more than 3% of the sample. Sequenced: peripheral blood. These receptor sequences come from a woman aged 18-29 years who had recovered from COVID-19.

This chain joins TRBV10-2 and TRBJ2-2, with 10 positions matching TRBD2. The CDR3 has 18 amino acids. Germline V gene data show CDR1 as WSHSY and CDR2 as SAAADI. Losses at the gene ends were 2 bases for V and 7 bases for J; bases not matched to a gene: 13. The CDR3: CASSEPRLAGGRSGELFF. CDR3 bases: TGCGCCAGCAGTGAGCCAAGGTTAGCGGGAGGACGGAGCGGGGAGCTGTTTTTT.

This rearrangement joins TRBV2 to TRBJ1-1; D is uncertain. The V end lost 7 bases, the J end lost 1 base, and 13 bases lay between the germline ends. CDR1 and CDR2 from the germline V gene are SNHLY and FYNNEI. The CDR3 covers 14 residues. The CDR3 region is CASMTPGKNTEAFF. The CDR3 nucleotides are TGTGCCAGCATGACCCCCGGGAAGAACACTGAAGCTTTCTTT.

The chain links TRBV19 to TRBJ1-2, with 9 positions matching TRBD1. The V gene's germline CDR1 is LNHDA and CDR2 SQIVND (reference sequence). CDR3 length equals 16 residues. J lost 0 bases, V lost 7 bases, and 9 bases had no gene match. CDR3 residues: CASIGQGRLANYGYTF. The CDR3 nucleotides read TGTGCCAGTATTGGACAGGGGCGGTTAGCTAACTATGGCTACACCTTC. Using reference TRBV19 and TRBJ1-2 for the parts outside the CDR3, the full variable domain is DGGITQSPKYLFRKEGQNVTLSCEQNLNHDAMYWYRQDPGQGLRLIYYSQIVNDFQKGDIAEGYSVSREKKESFPLTVTSAQKNPTAFYLCASIGQGRLANYGYTFGSGTRLTVV.

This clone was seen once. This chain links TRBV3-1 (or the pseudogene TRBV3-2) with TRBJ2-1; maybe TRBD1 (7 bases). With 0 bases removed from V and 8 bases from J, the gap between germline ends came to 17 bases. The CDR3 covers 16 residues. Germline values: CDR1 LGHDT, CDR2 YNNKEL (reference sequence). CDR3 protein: CASSQDRRGLFHEQFF. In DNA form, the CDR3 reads TGTGCCAGCAGCCAAGATCGGAGGGGGCTATTCCATGAGCAGTTCTTC.

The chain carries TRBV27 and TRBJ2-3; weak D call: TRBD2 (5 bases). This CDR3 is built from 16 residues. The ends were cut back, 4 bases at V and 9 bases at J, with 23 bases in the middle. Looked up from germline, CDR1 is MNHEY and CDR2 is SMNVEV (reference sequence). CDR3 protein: CASSSMTHEREKTQYF. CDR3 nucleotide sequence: TGTGCCAGCAGTTCCATGACCCACGAGAGGGAGAAGACGCAGTATTTT.

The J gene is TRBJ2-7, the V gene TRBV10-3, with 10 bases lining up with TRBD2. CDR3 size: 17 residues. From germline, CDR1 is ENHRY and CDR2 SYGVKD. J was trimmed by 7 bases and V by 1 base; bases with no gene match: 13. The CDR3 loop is CAISELPAGGRVREQYV. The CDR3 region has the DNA TGTGCCATCAGTGAGTTGCCAGCGGGAGGGCGAGTTCGGGAGCAGTACGTC.

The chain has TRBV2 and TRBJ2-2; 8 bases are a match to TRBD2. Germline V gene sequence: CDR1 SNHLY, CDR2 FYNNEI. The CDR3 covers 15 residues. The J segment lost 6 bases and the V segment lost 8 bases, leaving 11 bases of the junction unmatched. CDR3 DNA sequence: TGTGCCAGCGCGTCGGGGGGGTATGGACCCGGGGAGCTGTTTTTT. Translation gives CASASGGYGPGELFF.

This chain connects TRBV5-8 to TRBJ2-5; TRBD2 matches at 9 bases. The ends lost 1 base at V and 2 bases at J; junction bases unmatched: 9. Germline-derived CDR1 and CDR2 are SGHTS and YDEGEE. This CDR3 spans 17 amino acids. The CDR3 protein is CASSLLSGSWGQETQYF. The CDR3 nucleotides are TGTGCCAGCAGCTTGCTTAGCGGGAGTTGGGGGCAAGAGACCCAGTACTTC. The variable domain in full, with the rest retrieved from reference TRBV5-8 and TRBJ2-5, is EAGVTQSPTHLIKTRGQQATLRCSPISGHTSVYWYQQALGLGLQFLLWYDEGEERNRGNFPPRFSGRQFPNYSSELNVNALELEDSALYLCASSLLSGSWGQETQYFGPGTRLLVL.

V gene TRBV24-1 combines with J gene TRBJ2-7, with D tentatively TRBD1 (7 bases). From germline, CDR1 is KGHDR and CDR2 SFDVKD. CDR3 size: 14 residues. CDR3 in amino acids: CATPQGEVSCEQYV. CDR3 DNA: TGTGCCACCCCCCAGGGGGAGGTTTCCTGCGAGCAGTACGTC.

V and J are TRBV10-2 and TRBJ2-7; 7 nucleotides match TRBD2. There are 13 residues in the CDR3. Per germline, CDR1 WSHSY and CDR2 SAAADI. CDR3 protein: CATAGRDSYEQYV. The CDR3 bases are TGCGCAACAGCGGGGCGGGACTCCTACGAGCAGTACGTC.

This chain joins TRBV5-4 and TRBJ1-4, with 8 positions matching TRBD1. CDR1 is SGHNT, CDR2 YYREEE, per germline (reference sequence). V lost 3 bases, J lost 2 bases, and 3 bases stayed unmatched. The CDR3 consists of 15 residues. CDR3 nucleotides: TGTGCCAGCAGCTCCCGGACAGGGACTAATGAAAAACTGTTTTTT. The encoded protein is CASSSRTGTNEKLFF.

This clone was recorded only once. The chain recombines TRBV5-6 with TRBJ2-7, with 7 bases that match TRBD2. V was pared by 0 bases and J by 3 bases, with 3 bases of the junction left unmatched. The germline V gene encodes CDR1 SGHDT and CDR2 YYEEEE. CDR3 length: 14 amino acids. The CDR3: CASSLATSSYEQYV. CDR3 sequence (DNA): TGTGCCAGCAGCTTGGCGACTAGCAGCTACGAGCAGTACGTC.

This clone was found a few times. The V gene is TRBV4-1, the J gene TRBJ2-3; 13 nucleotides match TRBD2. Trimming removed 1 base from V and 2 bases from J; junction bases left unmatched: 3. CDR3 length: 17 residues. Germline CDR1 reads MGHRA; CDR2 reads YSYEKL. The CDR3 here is CASSQVGTSGNTDTQYF. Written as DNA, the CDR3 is TGCGCCAGCAGCCAAGTGGGGACTAGCGGGAACACAGATACGCAGTATTTT.

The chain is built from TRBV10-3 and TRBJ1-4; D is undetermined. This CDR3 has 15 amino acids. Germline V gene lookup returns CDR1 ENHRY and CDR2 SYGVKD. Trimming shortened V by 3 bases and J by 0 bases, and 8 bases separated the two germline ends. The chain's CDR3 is CAISDGGSTNEKLFF. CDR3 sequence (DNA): TGTGCCATCAGTGATGGAGGATCAACTAATGAAAAACTGTTTTTT.

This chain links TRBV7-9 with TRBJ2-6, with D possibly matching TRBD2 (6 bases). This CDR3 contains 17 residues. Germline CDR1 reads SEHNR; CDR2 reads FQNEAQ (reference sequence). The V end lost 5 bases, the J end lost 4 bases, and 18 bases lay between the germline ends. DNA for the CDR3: TGTGCCAGCAGCCGAGGGACTCGACGAGCCGGGGCCAACGTCCTGACTTTC. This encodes CASSRGTRRAGANVLTF.

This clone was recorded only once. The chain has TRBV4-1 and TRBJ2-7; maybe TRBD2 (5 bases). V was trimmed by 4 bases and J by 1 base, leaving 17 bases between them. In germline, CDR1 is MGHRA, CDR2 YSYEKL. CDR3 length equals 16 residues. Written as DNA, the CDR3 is TGCGCCAGCAGCCCCCACGTAGCTAGGGAGTCCTACGAGCAGTACGTC. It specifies CASSPHVARESYEQYV.

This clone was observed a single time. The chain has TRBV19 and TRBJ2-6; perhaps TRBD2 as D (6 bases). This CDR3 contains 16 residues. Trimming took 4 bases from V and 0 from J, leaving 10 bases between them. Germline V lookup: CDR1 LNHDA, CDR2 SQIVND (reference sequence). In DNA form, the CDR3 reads TGTGCCAGTAGTACGGGGAGGAGCTCTGGGGCCAACGTCCTGACTTTC. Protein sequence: CASSTGRSSGANVLTF.

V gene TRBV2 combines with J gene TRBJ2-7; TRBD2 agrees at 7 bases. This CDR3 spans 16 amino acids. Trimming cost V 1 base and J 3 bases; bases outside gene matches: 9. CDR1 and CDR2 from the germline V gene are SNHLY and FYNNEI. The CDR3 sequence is CASSEVRAERGYEQYV. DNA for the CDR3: TGTGCCAGCAGTGAAGTCCGAGCGGAGCGGGGCTACGAGCAGTACGTC.